The 28 T cell receptor beta chains below all came from one sample that was sequenced in a study of T cell responses to AZD1222 COVID-19 vaccine. The repertoire was sequenced with immunoSEQ multiplex PCR; TCRdb's copy has only in-frame clones and lacks some. In the table there are some 130,000 clones, roughly 87% of which are singletons. The material was peripheral blood, obtained 28 days after the second AZD1222 dose. The receptors come from an adult who received the AZD1222 COVID-19 vaccine.

The chain uses TRBV28 and TRBJ1-2; 11 nucleotides match TRBD1. CDR1 MDHEN and CDR2 SYDVKM come from the germline V gene. The CDR3 has 13 amino acids. V was clipped by 11 bases and J by 7 bases; unmatched bases: 9. Here the CDR3 reads CAGGQGAPFGYTF. CDR3 sequence (DNA): TGTGCCGGAGGACAGGGGGCCCCCTTTGGCTACACCTTC.

The CDR3 DNA sequence: TGCGCCAGCAGCCAAGCAAGGGTCAGGCAAAACATTCAGTACTTC. Translation: CASSQARVRQNIQYF. The chain has TRBV4-1 and TRBJ2-4, with no clear D. The CDR3 extends over 15 amino acids. Germline V gene data show CDR1 as MGHRA and CDR2 as YSYEKL. The V end lost 1 base, the J end lost 5 bases, and 12 bases lay between the germline ends.

The count of this clone is one. This rearrangement joins TRBV9 to TRBJ1-1, with 7 bases identical to TRBD1. This CDR3 spans 15 amino acids. The trim removed 4 bases at V and 0 bases at J, leaving 6 bases unmatched. The V gene's germline CDR1 is SGDLS and CDR2 YYNGEE. CDR3 loop: CASSTRTGMNTEAFF. The CDR3, as DNA: TGTGCCAGCAGCACCCGGACAGGTATGAACACTGAAGCTTTCTTT.

The V call is TRBV2, the J call TRBJ1-2; TRBD1 agrees at 7 bases. The CDR3 consists of 13 residues. After removal of 7 bases from V and 9 bases from J, the junction contained 11 bases not matched to a gene. Per the germline V gene, CDR1 is SNHLY and CDR2 is FYNNEI. CDR3 amino acids: CASNTGQFGSYTF. The CDR3 DNA reads TGTGCCAGCAATACGGGACAGTTCGGAAGCTACACCTTC.

The chain is built from TRBV15 and TRBJ2-2; D ambiguous. Trimming stripped 0 bases from V and 3 bases from J, with 8 bases between. Per germline, CDR1 LNHNV and CDR2 YYDKDF (reference sequence). The CDR3 extends over 15 amino acids. The CDR3 spells CATSRDRYYTGELFF. The CDR3, as DNA: TGTGCCACCAGCAGAGACAGGTACTACACCGGGGAGCTGTTTTTT.

The chain recombines TRBV25-1 with TRBJ1-5; 7 positions agree with TRBD1. CDR3 length equals 14 residues. Germline V gene data show CDR1 as MGHDK and CDR2 as SYGVNS. With V trimmed by 6 bases and J by 6 bases, 8 bases remained unmatched. CDR3 sequence (DNA): TGTGCCAGCAGCAGACAGGGTGTACGTCAGCCCCAGCATTTT. Protein sequence: CASSRQGVRQPQHF.

The rearrangement uses TRBV6-5 and TRBJ1-2; D remains unclear. The CDR3 is 12 amino acids. The germline V gene has CDR1 MNHEY and CDR2 SVGAGI. Between the trimmed V and J ends, which lost 6 bases and 8 bases, there was a span of 13 bases. Written as DNA, the CDR3 is TGTGCCAGCAGCCCCACCGTTGGCGGCTACACCTTC. Translating it yields CASSPTVGGYTF.

The chain employs TRBV11-2 and TRBJ2-7; 11 positions agree with TRBD1. The CDR3 spans 14 residues. After removal of 5 bases from V and 6 bases from J, the junction contained 6 bases not matched to a gene. Germline V CDR1 and CDR2: SGHAT, FQNNGV. The CDR3 coding sequence is TGTGCCAGCAGCCTTCGGACAGGGGGCTTCGAGCAGTACTTC. Translation gives CASSLRTGGFEQYF.

This clone was detected once. The genes are TRBV15 and TRBJ2-3; TRBD2 might be the D (6 bases). The germline gives CDR1 LNHNV, CDR2 YYDKDF (reference sequence). The CDR3 has 12 amino acids. V lost 0 bases and J 14 bases, leaving 12 bases between the germline ends. Here the CDR3 DNA reads TGTGCCACCAGCAGAGAGGAGGGATTGAGGTATTTT. Residues: CATSREEGLRYF.

In this sample, this clone turned up once. The gene calls are TRBV7-9 and TRBJ2-7; D not certain. Germline V gives CDR1 SEHNR, CDR2 FQNEAQ (reference sequence). Trimming stripped 5 bases from V and 5 bases from J, with 10 bases between. The CDR3 consists of 12 residues. The CDR3 region has the DNA TGTGCCAGCAGCCCCGGGTTCGACGAGCAGTACTTC. Its translation is CASSPGFDEQYF.

The J gene is TRBJ2-1, the V gene TRBV7-2; 8 bases fit TRBD2. The J segment lost 3 bases and the V segment lost 5 bases, leaving 3 bases of the junction unmatched. The CDR3 loop spans 14 amino acids. Germline lookup yields CDR1 SGHTA and CDR2 FQGNSA. This CDR3 is CASSGGGFYNEQFF. CDR3 nucleotide sequence: TGTGCCAGCAGCGGCGGGGGGTTCTACAATGAGCAGTTCTTC.

V gene TRBV4-3 combines with J gene TRBJ2-1; 9 nucleotides match TRBD2. The CDR3 is 15 amino acids. Trimming cost V 0 bases and J 7 bases; bases outside gene matches: 4. Germline V gives CDR1 LGHNA, CDR2 YSLEER. DNA of the CDR3: TGCGCCAGCAGCCAAGATAGGCTAGCGGGGAATGAGCAGTTCTTC. Protein product: CASSQDRLAGNEQFF.

V gene TRBV7-2 combines with J gene TRBJ2-3; 7 positions match TRBD2. The CDR3 is 14 residues long. Trimming took 1 base from V and 4 from J; bases not matched to a gene: 2. Per the germline V gene, CDR1 is SGHTA and CDR2 is FQGNSA. CDR3 bases: TGTGCCAGCAGCTTAGGGCTAGCGGCAGATACGCAGTATTTT. It is translated as CASSLGLAADTQYF.

This clone came up a few times. The chain couples TRBV19 to TRBJ1-5; 11 bases are shared with TRBD1. The CDR3 sequence is 15 residues long. Germline trimming cut 5 bases from V and 6 bases from J; bases unmatched to any gene: 6. Germline V gene data show CDR1 as LNHDA and CDR2 as SQIVND (reference sequence). The CDR3 loop reads CASSRTGGGGQPQHF. CDR3 DNA: TGTGCCAGTAGTCGGACAGGGGGCGGGGGTCAGCCCCAGCATTTT.

The rearrangement links TRBV3-1 (or the pseudogene TRBV3-2) to TRBJ2-3, with D perhaps given as TRBD1 or TRBD2 (5 bases each). Germline lookup yields CDR1 LGHDT and CDR2 YNNKEL (reference sequence). The V end was cut by 5 bases, the J end by 4 bases, with 16 bases between. This CDR3 contains 15 residues. The CDR3 protein is CASSWEGQGADTQYF. DNA of the CDR3: TGTGCCAGCAGCTGGGAAGGGCAGGGAGCAGATACGCAGTATTTT.

The chain employs TRBV7-8 and TRBJ1-1; unclear D gene. V shed 6 bases and J shed 5 bases, with 16 bases lying between them. The CDR3 loop spans 14 amino acids. CDR1 is SGHVS and CDR2 is FQNEAQ in the germline V gene. CDR3 nucleotides: TGTGCCAGCAGTTCCGGAGGTTCGTTAACTGAAGCTTTCTTT. Protein: CASSSGGSLTEAFF.

This clone has more than one count but fewer than ten. V and J are TRBV10-3 and TRBJ1-1; possibly TRBD1 for D (6 bases). The length of the CDR3 is 14 residues. Germline V gene lookup returns CDR1 ENHRY and CDR2 SYGVKD. Trimming left V 8 bases short and J 0 bases short, with 13 bases between. The CDR3 spells CAIGKGGVNTEAFF. The CDR3 DNA reads as TGTGCCATCGGGAAGGGGGGGGTGAACACTGAAGCTTTCTTT.

This clone appeared once. The V and J genes are TRBV29-1 and TRBJ2-2, with 7 bases that match TRBD2. Germline V gene lookup returns CDR1 SQVTM and CDR2 ANQGSEA. The V segment lost 5 bases and the J segment 0 bases; nucleotides outside the gene matches: 3. This CDR3 has 14 amino acids. The CDR3 DNA reads as TGCAGCGTTCGTGGGGGGGCGAACACCGGGGAGCTGTTTTTT. Its protein is CSVRGGANTGELFF.

The chain couples TRBV27 to TRBJ2-7, with D possibly TRBD1 on 6 matching bases. The CDR3 has 16 amino acids. The germline V and J ends were trimmed by 4 bases and 6 bases, with 22 bases remaining between them. Germline CDR1 is MNHEY and CDR2 is SMNVEV (reference sequence). CDR3: CASSSPHTGFAVEQYF. The CDR3 coding sequence is TGTGCCAGCAGTTCTCCCCATACAGGGTTTGCCGTCGAGCAGTACTTC.

The chain has TRBV20-1 and TRBJ1-2, with D possibly being TRBD1 (6 bases). Per germline, CDR1 DFQATT and CDR2 SNEGSKA (reference sequence). Trimming left V 2 bases short and J 7 bases short, with 8 bases between. The CDR3 is 11 amino acids. In DNA form, the CDR3 reads TGCAGTGCTAGAAAAGGGGGTGGCTACACCTTC. It codes for CSARKGGGYTF.

The chain recombines TRBV5-4 with TRBJ2-5; TRBD2 is a possible D gene (5 bases). Germline V gives CDR1 SGHNT, CDR2 YYREEE (reference sequence). CDR3 length: 14 amino acids. The V end lost 1 base, the J end lost 5 bases, and 12 bases lay between the germline ends. This CDR3 is CASSLWIGGETQYF. CDR3 DNA sequence: TGTGCCAGCAGCTTGTGGATAGGCGGGGAGACCCAGTACTTC.

V gene TRBV3-1 (or the pseudogene TRBV3-2) combines with J gene TRBJ1-3; 7 bases align to TRBD1. V lost 8 bases to trimming and J lost 0 bases; unmatched junction nucleotides: 13. The CDR3 contains 17 residues. Per germline, CDR1 LGHDT and CDR2 YNNKEL (reference sequence). The CDR3 spells CASSAGKGASSGNTIYF. In DNA form, the CDR3 reads TGTGCCAGCTCTGCAGGAAAGGGGGCTAGCTCTGGAAACACCATATATTTT.

The rearrangement uses TRBV6-5 and TRBJ1-5; 9 bases agree with TRBD1. The length of the CDR3 is 14 residues. The J segment lost 3 bases and the V segment lost 5 bases, leaving 2 bases of the junction unmatched. Germline CDR1 and CDR2: MNHEY and SVGAGI. The CDR3 DNA follows: TGTGCCAGCAGTCGGACAGGGGACAATCAGCCCCAGCATTTT. Protein sequence: CASSRTGDNQPQHF.

This clone appeared once. The chain employs TRBV4-1 and TRBJ2-1; the match to TRBD1 covers 7 bases. The germline gives CDR1 MGHRA, CDR2 YSYEKL. J gave up 8 bases and V 4 bases, and 14 bases lay outside the gene matches. The CDR3 sequence is 16 residues long. This chain's CDR3 is CASSRRGDRVSDEQFF. DNA of the CDR3: TGCGCCAGCAGCCGCCGAGGAGACAGGGTTTCCGATGAGCAGTTCTTC.

The gene calls are TRBV3-1 (or the pseudogene TRBV3-2) and TRBJ1-2; D not certain. Germline V lookup: CDR1 LGHDT, CDR2 YNNKEL (reference sequence). Trimming took off 0 bases at V and 2 bases at J, with 7 bases between the two ends. CDR3 size: 14 residues. CDR3 loop: CASSQDGRNYGYTF. CDR3 coding DNA: TGTGCCAGCAGCCAAGACGGCAGAAACTATGGCTACACCTTC.

Concerning this clone itself: One end of the junction is discordant with germline, which a read error may explain. The chain couples TRBV7-6 to TRBJ1-1, with TRBD1 matching 9 bases. There are 14 residues in the CDR3. CDR1 is SGHVS, CDR2 FNYEAQ, per germline. The CDR3 nucleotides are TGTGCCAGCAGCGTAGCCGGGACAGGGCGTGAAGCTTTCTTT. Residues: CASSVAGTGREAFF.

V usage is TRBV18 and J usage is TRBJ2-7; D is tentatively TRBD1 or TRBD2 (5 bases each). Per the germline V gene, CDR1 is KGHSH and CDR2 is LQKENI. The CDR3 runs 11 residues. V was cut by 6 bases and J by 12 bases, with 15 bases left in between. Here the CDR3 reads CASSEGELRYF. CDR3 nucleotide sequence: TGTGCCAGCTCCGAAGGGGAGTTGAGGTACTTC.

V and J are TRBV5-1 and TRBJ1-2, with 7 bases fitting TRBD1. With V trimmed by 3 bases and J by 6 bases, 5 bases remained unmatched. The CDR3 consists of 13 residues. CDR1 and CDR2 (germline): SGHRS, YFSETQ. The CDR3 is CASSSGGPDGYTF. The CDR3 DNA reads as TGCGCCAGCAGCTCAGGGGGTCCCGATGGCTACACCTTC.